The T cell receptor (beta chain) under discussion was sequenced for a study of vaccination and CD4 T cells after COVID-19. General observations from the study: The authors identified 304 of 307 vaccine-specific clones in convalescent patients as spike mono-reactive. No early post-infection timepoints were studied, and convalescent patients studied were relatively few.

Sequenced with the Oncomine TCR Beta short-read assay was DNA taken from cultured CD4+ T cells. From the PCR reads, TCRdb called clonotypes with MiXCR, one entry per CDR3 protein. The profile shows about 18,000 distinct CDR3 sequences, 70% to 80% of them singletons. As to treatment: approximately nine-day PBMC culture with coronavirus spike peptide pools or control peptides (ViraFEST assay). Via ViraFEST, peptide pools expanded antigen-specific T cells before TCR sequencing. Remarks on this clonotype: The antigen is unknown.

Trimming stripped 7 bases from V and 4 bases from J, with 17 bases between. The CDR3 runs to 15 residues. The chain links TRBV12-3 or TRBV12-4 to TRBJ2-1; D may be TRBD1 or TRBD2 (5 bases each). The sample taken for sequencing was CD4+ T cells from blood, cultured in vitro. The TCR originated in a human donor who had recovered from COVID-19. CDR3 sequence (DNA): TGTGCCAGCACACGAGGGACGCCCATATACAATGAGCAGTTCTTC. Protein product: CASTRGTPIYNEQFF.